This TCR beta chain was captured in a study of shared clonotypes between healthy human individuals. On the study more broadly: The study used three CD4 naive, three CD4 memory, two CD8 naive and one CD8 memory plate per donor.

An assay was performed, and its level was deep. The method was immunoSEQ multiplex PCR; TCRdb's version includes in-frame clones alone and lacks a portion of them. The sample lists 650,000 to 800,000 clones, approximately 90% occurring once. Overall study results and limits: Sharing across several donors was seen in 4% to 6.5% of naive CD4 clonotypes.

Points on this clone: The antigen is unknown. An end of the junction does not agree with germline; a read error may underlie this.

The CDR3 contains 15 residues. The germline gives CDR1 SSHAT, CDR2 FNYEAQ (reference sequence). Terminally differentiated effector memory CD45RA+ cells were left out of the naive CD8 fraction, which was CD45RO-negative and positively selected for CCR7. The TCR comes from a man aged 25 to 40 in good health. The sample taken for sequencing was naive CD8+ T cells sorted from blood. This chain uses TRBV7-7 with TRBJ2-1; the match to TRBD2 covers 10 bases. Here the CDR3 reads CASSEGLAVYNEQFF. The CDR3 DNA is TGTGCTAGCAGCGAAGGACTAGCGGTCTACAATGAGCAGTTCTTC.